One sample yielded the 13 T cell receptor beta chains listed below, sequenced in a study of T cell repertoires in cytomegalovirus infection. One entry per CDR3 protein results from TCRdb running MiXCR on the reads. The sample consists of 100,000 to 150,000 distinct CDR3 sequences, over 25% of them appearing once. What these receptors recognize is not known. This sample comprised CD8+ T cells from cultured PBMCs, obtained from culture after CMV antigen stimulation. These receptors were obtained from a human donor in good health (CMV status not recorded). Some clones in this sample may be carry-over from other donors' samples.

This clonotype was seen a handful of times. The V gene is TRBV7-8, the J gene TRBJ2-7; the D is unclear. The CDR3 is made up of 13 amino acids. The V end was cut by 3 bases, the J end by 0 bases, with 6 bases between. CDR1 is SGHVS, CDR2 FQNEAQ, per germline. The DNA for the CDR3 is TGTGCCAGCAGCTTTTTAAACTCCTACGAGCAGTACTTC. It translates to CASSFLNSYEQYF. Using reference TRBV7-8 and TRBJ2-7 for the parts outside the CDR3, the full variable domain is GAGVSQSPRYKVAKRGQDVALRCDPISGHVSLFWYQQALGQGPEFLTYFQNEAQLDKSGLPSDRFFAERPEGSVSTLKIQRTQQEDSAVYLCASSFLNSYEQYFGPGTRLTVT.

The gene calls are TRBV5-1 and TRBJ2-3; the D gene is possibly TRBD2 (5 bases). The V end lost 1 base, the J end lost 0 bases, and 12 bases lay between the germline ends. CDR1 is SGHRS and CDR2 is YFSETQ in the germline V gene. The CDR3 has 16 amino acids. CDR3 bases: TGCGCCAGCAGCTTGTGGACTGAAGTTAGCACAGATACGCAGTATTTT. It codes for CASSLWTEVSTDTQYF.

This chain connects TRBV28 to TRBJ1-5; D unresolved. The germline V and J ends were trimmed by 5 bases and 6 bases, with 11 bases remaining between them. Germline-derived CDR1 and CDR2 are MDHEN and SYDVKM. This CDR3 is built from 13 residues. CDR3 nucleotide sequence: TGTGCCAGCAGTCCAGAGGTGAGTCAGCCCCAGCATTTT. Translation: CASSPEVSQPQHF. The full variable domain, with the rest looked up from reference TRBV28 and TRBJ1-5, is DVKVTQSSRYLVKRTGEKVFLECVQDMDHENMFWYRQDPGLGLRLIYFSYDVKMKEKGDIPEGYSVSREKKERFSLILESASTNQTSMYLCASSPEVSQPQHFGDGTRLSIL.

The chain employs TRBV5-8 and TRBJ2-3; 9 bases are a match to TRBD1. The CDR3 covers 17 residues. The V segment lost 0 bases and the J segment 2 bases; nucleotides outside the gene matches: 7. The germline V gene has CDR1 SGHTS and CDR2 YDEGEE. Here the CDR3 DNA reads TGTGCCAGCAGCTTGGCAACCGGGACAGGGACCACAGATACGCAGTATTTT. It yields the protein CASSLATGTGTTDTQYF.

The CDR3 DNA is TGTGCCAGCAGCTCTGGACAGGGGAACTACAATGAGCAGTTCTTC. Encoded protein: CASSSGQGNYNEQFF. The V gene is TRBV7-9, the J gene TRBJ2-1; 9 nucleotides agree with TRBD1. Germline V gene sequence: CDR1 SEHNR, CDR2 FQNEAQ (reference sequence). This CDR3 has 15 residues. V lost 4 bases to trimming and J lost 3 bases; unmatched junction nucleotides: 4.

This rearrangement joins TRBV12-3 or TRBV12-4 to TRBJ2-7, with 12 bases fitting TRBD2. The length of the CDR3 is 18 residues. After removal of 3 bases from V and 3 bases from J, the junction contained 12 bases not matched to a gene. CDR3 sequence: CASSLGPSGGAVDYEQYF. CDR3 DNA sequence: TGTGCCAGCAGTTTGGGGCCTAGCGGGGGGGCCGTCGACTACGAGCAGTACTTC.

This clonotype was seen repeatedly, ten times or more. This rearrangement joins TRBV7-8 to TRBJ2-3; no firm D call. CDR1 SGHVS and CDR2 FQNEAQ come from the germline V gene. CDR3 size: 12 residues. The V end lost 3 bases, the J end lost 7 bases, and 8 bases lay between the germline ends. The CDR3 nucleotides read TGTGCCAGCAGCTTCGGTGTAAATACGCAGTATTTT. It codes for CASSFGVNTQYF.

The CDR3: CATEHGQDKNTGELFF. In nucleotides, the CDR3 is TGTGCCACCGAACACGGACAGGACAAGAACACCGGGGAGCTGTTTTTT. The chain has TRBV10-3 and TRBJ2-2, with 7 bases fitting TRBD1. The CDR3 length is 16 residues. Germline loops: CDR1 ENHRY, CDR2 SYGVKD. The V gene end was trimmed by 10 bases and the J gene end by 1 base; junction bases not matched to a gene: 12.

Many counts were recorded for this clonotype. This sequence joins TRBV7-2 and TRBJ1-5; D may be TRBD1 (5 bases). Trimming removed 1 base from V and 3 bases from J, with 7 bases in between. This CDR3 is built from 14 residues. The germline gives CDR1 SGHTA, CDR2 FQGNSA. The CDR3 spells CASSLGRANQPQHF. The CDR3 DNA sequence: TGTGCCAGCAGCTTAGGCAGGGCCAATCAGCCCCAGCATTTT.

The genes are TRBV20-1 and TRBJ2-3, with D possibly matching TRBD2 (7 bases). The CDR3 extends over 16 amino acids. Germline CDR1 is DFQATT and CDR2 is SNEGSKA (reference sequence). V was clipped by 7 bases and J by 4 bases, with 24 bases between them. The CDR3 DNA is TGCAGTGTCCCATTAGGGGGGGGGCTTGGGGCAGATACGCAGTATTTT. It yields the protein CSVPLGGGLGADTQYF.

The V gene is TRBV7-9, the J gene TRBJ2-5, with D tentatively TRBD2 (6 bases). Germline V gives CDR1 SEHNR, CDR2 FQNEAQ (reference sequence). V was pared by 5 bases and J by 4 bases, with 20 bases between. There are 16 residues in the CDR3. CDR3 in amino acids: CASSHSAGPPRETQYF. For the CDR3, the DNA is TGTGCCAGCAGCCATTCGGCGGGGCCCCCTCGAGAGACCCAGTACTTC.

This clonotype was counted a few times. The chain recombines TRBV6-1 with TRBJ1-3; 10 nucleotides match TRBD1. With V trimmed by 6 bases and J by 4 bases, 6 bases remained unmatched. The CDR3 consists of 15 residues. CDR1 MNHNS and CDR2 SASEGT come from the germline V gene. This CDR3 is CASSPDRGPGNTIYF. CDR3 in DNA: TGTGCCAGCAGCCCCGACAGGGGGCCGGGAAACACCATATATTTT.

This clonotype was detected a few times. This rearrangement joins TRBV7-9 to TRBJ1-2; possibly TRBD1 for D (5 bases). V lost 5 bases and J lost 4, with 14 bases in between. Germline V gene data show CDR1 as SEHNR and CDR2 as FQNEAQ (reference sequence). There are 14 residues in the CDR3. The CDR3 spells CASSHWTRGYGYTF. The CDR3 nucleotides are TGTGCCAGCAGCCACTGGACAAGAGGCTATGGCTACACCTTC.